This is a list of T cell receptor beta chains from one sample in a study of cytomegalovirus exposure and HLA in healthy donors. Here immunoSEQ multiplex PCR was the method, and the copy in TCRdb shows in-frame clones only, minus some. The sample yields 150,000 or so clones, around 79% seen once. Sequenced sample: PBMCs. These receptors all stem from a man under 40 in good health and CMV-seropositive. The CDR3 runs from the conserved cysteine through the conserved F or W. The D gene is left open where the match is weak. Part of the rows lack a size; the others show once, few, many or a class for expanded clones.

cdr3_nt cdr3_aa j_call v_call d_call clone_size
TGCGCCAGCAGCCAAGGGAGGGGCGGGGGGGCGAATGAGCAGTTCTTC CASSQGRGGGANEQFF TRBJ2-1 TRBV4-3 TRBD2 -
TGTGCCAGCAGCCAAGGGACAGGGGGTAGCACTGAAGCTTTCTTT CASSQGTGGSTEAFF TRBJ1-1 TRBV5-3 TRBD1 -
TGCGCCAGCAGCTTGGTTATCAGATCCTACGAGCAGTACTTC CASSLVIRSYEQYF TRBJ2-7 TRBV5-1 - -
TGTGCCAGCAGCCAAGATCCAGCGGGGGGGCGAGAGACCCAGTACTTC CASSQDPAGGRETQYF TRBJ2-5 TRBV4-2 TRBD2 -
TGTGCCAGCAGCTCCTATGGACAACAGGGCAGAGATGAAAAACTGTTTTTT CASSSYGQQGRDEKLFF TRBJ1-4 TRBV7-6 - -
TGTGCCAGTAGTAGGGGACAGGGAGGAACCGGGGAGCTGTTTTTT CASSRGQGGTGELFF TRBJ2-2 TRBV19 TRBD1 -
TGCGCCAGCAGCTTGGCCGGGAGACAGCGGGGCGACGAGCAGTACTTC CASSLAGRQRGDEQYF TRBJ2-7 TRBV5-1 TRBD2 -
TGCGCCAGCAGCTTGGCCTCGACACAGAACACTGAAGCTTTCTTT CASSLASTQNTEAFF TRBJ1-1 TRBV5-1 - -
TGTGCCAGCAGCTTGGGGCCGGACAGGGGTTTTTACGAGCAGTACTTC CASSLGPDRGFYEQYF TRBJ2-7 TRBV5-5 TRBD1 -
TGTGCCAGCAGTTCCGGGACAGGCACTGAAGCTTTCTTT CASSSGTGTEAFF TRBJ1-1 TRBV2 TRBD1 -
TGCGCCAGTACCCCACAGGGGATGGTCACTGAAGCTTTCTTT CASTPQGMVTEAFF TRBJ1-1 TRBV5-1 TRBD1 -
TGTGCCAGCAACCACGGGACTAGAGGGCGCAATGAGCAGTTCTTC CASNHGTRGRNEQFF TRBJ2-1 TRBV6-6 TRBD2 few
TGTGCCAGCTCGGCCGGGGAGCTGTTTTTT CASSAGELFF TRBJ2-2 TRBV28 - few
TGTGCCTGGCGGGACAGGGGTTCCTCTGGGGCCAACGTCCTGACTTTC CAWRDRGSSGANVLTF TRBJ2-6 TRBV30 TRBD1 -
TGTGCCAGTAGTATCTTACAGGGCCCGGAGACCCAGTACTTC CASSILQGPETQYF TRBJ2-5 TRBV19 - -
TGTGCCTGGAGTGTGGGGAGGGGCAATGGCTACACCTTC CAWSVGRGNGYTF TRBJ1-2 TRBV30 - once
TGTGCCAGCAGTTTCAACAGGGGAATTAGCAATCAGCCCCAGCATTTT CASSFNRGISNQPQHF TRBJ1-5 TRBV28 TRBD1 once
TGTGCCAGCAGTGAACGGGCGGGAGGGTTTAGTGACATTCAGTACTTC CASSERAGGFSDIQYF TRBJ2-4 TRBV6-1 TRBD2 -
TGCGCCAGCAGCTTGGTTGCTATGAACACTGAAGCTTTCTTT CASSLVAMNTEAFF TRBJ1-1 TRBV5-1 - -
TGTGCCAGCAGCCCACAGGGCGCTCAGGCGTACGAGCAGTACTTC CASSPQGAQAYEQYF TRBJ2-7 TRBV7-9 - -
TGTGCCACCACTAGCGGGAAGTACCAAGAGACCCAGTACTTC CATTSGKYQETQYF TRBJ2-5 TRBV6-5 TRBD2 -
TGTGCCAGCAGCGTAGGGACAAAAGCGGAGACCCAGTACTTC CASSVGTKAETQYF TRBJ2-5 TRBV9 - -
TGTGCCAGCAGTTCAACAGGGGTCTACAATGAGCAGTTCTTC CASSSTGVYNEQFF TRBJ2-1 TRBV6-5 TRBD1 -
TGTGCCAGCAGCGTAGCAACAGGGCGCACAGATACGCAGTATTTT CASSVATGRTDTQYF TRBJ2-3 TRBV9 - -
TGTGCCAGCAGTGCACGGGGTTCGTACACCGGGGAGCTGTTTTTT CASSARGSYTGELFF TRBJ2-2 TRBV6-1 - -
TGTGCCAGCAAGTTGGAGGTTACCTACAATGAGCAGTTCTTC CASKLEVTYNEQFF TRBJ2-1 TRBV2 - once
TGTGCCAGCAGCGCAACAGGTCAATATGGCTACACCTTC CASSATGQYGYTF TRBJ1-2 TRBV9 - -
TGCGCCAGCAGTTGGATCCCGAGAAATACCGGGACAGGGAATCAGCCCCAGCATTTT CASSWIPRNTGTGNQPQHF TRBJ1-5 TRBV23-1 TRBD1 once
TGCGCCAGCAGCCGGGACTTAATTACCTACGAGCAGTACTTC CASSRDLITYEQYF TRBJ2-7 TRBV4-1 - -
TGTGCCAGCAGCTCGGGGGGCCAGCCCAGTGTGTACTTC CASSSGGQPSVYF TRBJ2-7 TRBV7-8 - -
TGCAGCGTTGATTACGGGGTGAACACTGAAGCTTTCTTT CSVDYGVNTEAFF TRBJ1-1 TRBV29-1 - -
TGTGCCAGTAGTATAGTACCGACAGGGGGGACTGAAGCTTTCTTT CASSIVPTGGTEAFF TRBJ1-1 TRBV19 TRBD1 -
TGTGCCAGCAGTTTAAATTATGGAGGGACCTATGGCTACACCTTC CASSLNYGGTYGYTF TRBJ1-2 TRBV28 - once
TGCGCCAGCAGCCAAGATTCGGGAGGGATTGGTGAGCAGTTCTTC CASSQDSGGIGEQFF TRBJ2-1 TRBV4-3 TRBD2 -
TGTGCCAGCCTCCCCGGGACTAGCGGGGGGGGTGAGCAGTTCTTC CASLPGTSGGGEQFF TRBJ2-1 TRBV27 TRBD2 -
TGCGCCAGCTCCCCTGGGCAGGCGACCTCCTACGAGCAGTACTTC CASSPGQATSYEQYF TRBJ2-7 TRBV5-1 - -
TGTGCCTGGAGTACCTCCGTGGGGCTTCAGCCCCAGCATTTT CAWSTSVGLQPQHF TRBJ1-5 TRBV30 - -
TGTGCCAGCAGTGAAACTCTTACAGGGGTTGGCTACACCTTC CASSETLTGVGYTF TRBJ1-2 TRBV6-1 TRBD1 -
TGCGCCAGCAGTTTTGGAGGGGGCCTAGTTAATGAGCAGTTCTTC CASSFGGGLVNEQFF TRBJ2-1 TRBV5-1 - -
TGTGCCAGCAGCGCCCCTAGCGGCCAAGAGACCCAGTACTTC CASSAPSGQETQYF TRBJ2-5 TRBV11-2 TRBD2 once
TGCAGCGTGGCGGGGGGGGAGGGCGGCAATGAGCAGTTCTTC CSVAGGEGGNEQFF TRBJ2-1 TRBV29-1 TRBD2 -
TGTGCCAGCAGCCAGGGGGTCCTAAACAATGAGCAGTTCTTC CASSQGVLNNEQFF TRBJ2-1 TRBV11-3 TRBD1 few
TGTGCCACCAGCAGAGGGAGGCGGGAGTATACCCGAACCCGGGTGGAATTCTACAATGAGCAGTTCTTC CATSRGRREYTRTRVEFYNEQFF TRBJ2-1 TRBV15 TRBD2 -
TGTGCCAGCAGCGCGAGACTAAGCTCCTACAATGAGCAGTTCTTC CASSARLSSYNEQFF TRBJ2-1 TRBV9 - -
TGTGCCAGCAGCTTCCTACAGGCGTACAAGTGGACCCAGTACTTC CASSFLQAYKWTQYF TRBJ2-5 TRBV7-9 - -
TGTGCCAGCAGTTTAATTCCGGGACTAGCCTACGAGCAGTACTTC CASSLIPGLAYEQYF TRBJ2-7 TRBV27 TRBD2 -
TGTGCCAGCAGTTATGGGAGCTCTGGGGCCAACGTCCTGACTTTC CASSYGSSGANVLTF TRBJ2-6 TRBV6-5 - -
TGTGCCAGCAGTTATTCGGGGGGCCACTCTGGAAACACCATATATTTT CASSYSGGHSGNTIYF TRBJ1-3 TRBV6-5 - -
TGTGCCAGCAGCTCCCTCACGGCAGGGGCCTCCTACAATGAGCAGTTCTTC CASSSLTAGASYNEQFF TRBJ2-1 TRBV11-1 - -
TGTGCCAGCAGCTTATGGGGGACTAGCACAGATACGCAGTATTTT CASSLWGTSTDTQYF TRBJ2-3 TRBV7-2 - -
TGTGCCAGCAGTTACCGTCGGGACAACTCCTACGAGCAGTACTTC CASSYRRDNSYEQYF TRBJ2-7 TRBV6-5 - few
TGCGCCAGCAGCCAAGGGGACATCTATGGCTACACCTTC CASSQGDIYGYTF TRBJ1-2 TRBV4-1 - -
TGTGCCAGCAGCGTCGGGACTAGCGGGGCCAATGAGCAGTTCTTC CASSVGTSGANEQFF TRBJ2-1 TRBV9 TRBD2 -
TGTGCCTGGAGTCACGGTCCTACCTCTAACTATGGCTACACCTTC CAWSHGPTSNYGYTF TRBJ1-2 TRBV30 - -
TGTGCCAGTAGGGGGCCTCGGAAGAACTATGGCTACACCTTC CASRGPRKNYGYTF TRBJ1-2 TRBV19 - -
TGTGCCAGCAGCGTATCTAGCGGGAGCTCCTACGAGCAGTACTTC CASSVSSGSSYEQYF TRBJ2-7 TRBV9 TRBD2 -
TGCGCCAGCAGCCAAGCCCCCCAGGGCGGGAGGGCCCAAGAGACCCAGTACTTC CASSQAPQGGRAQETQYF TRBJ2-5 TRBV4-1 TRBD2 -
TGTGCCAGCAGTGCAGGGGATTGGGATGGCTACACCTTC CASSAGDWDGYTF TRBJ1-2 TRBV25-1 - few
TGTGCCACCCAGGACAGTTCAGCAGATACGCAGTATTTT CATQDSSADTQYF TRBJ2-3 TRBV7-2 - -
TGTGCCAGCAGTTTTTTCAGGAACCTCTACGAGCAGTACTTC CASSFFRNLYEQYF TRBJ2-7 TRBV28 - -